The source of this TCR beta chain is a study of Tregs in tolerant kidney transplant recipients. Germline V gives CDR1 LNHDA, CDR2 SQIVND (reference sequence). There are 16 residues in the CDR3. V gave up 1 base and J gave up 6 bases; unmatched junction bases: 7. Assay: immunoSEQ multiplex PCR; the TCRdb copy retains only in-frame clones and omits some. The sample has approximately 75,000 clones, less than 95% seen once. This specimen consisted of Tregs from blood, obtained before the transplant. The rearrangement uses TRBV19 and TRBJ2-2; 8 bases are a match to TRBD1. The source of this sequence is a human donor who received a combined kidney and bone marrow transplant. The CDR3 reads CASSIVGAGGAGELFF. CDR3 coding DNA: TGTGCCAGTAGTATAGTGGGGGCAGGGGGCGCCGGGGAGCTGTTTTTT.